This TCR beta chain was recovered during a study of blood T cell repertoires in COVID-19. Sequencing used immunoSEQ multiplex PCR; TCRdb keeps in-frame clones, though not all of them. The sample contains about 62,000 clones, just over 70% of which appear only once. The CDR3 has 13 amino acids. Per germline, CDR1 SQVTM and CDR2 ANQGSEA. Trimming took off 7 bases at V and 7 bases at J, with 19 bases between the two ends. Participants came from 20 to 25 US areas, aged about 18 to 90 years. This clone appeared a few times. The rearrangement links TRBV29-1 to TRBJ1-1; D call uncertain. The receptor was derived from a woman aged 60 to 75 who had been exposed to COVID-19. Material for sequencing was PBMCs or T cells enriched from blood (not recorded which). DNA of the CDR3: TGCAGCGCCCGCAAGACCCCCACGGGTGAAGCTTTCTTT. Protein product: CSARKTPTGEAFF.